One and the same sample provided the 18 T cell receptor beta chains below, sequenced in a study of molecular identifiers for immune sequencing clone quantification. Using its own MiXCR run on the PCR reads, TCRdb lists one record per CDR3 protein. The sample has over 90,000 distinct CDR3 sequences, about 35% seen once. Sequencing used naive CD8+ T cells from blood, with Jurkat cell RNA spiked in. Sample subset: FACS-sorted CD8+CD4-CCR7+CD45RA+ naive T cells. These receptors were taken from a human donor in good health. Some libraries in this study had Jurkat cell RNA spiked in.

This clonotype turned up a few times. The germline gene is not matched at one end of the junction; a read error may be the cause. The genes are TRBV29-1 and TRBJ2-5; 12 nucleotides agree with TRBD2. Germline V gives CDR1 SQVTM, CDR2 ANQGSEA. The CDR3 has 16 amino acids. CDR3 amino acids: CGVELPSGRARETQYF. In DNA form, the CDR3 reads TGCGGCGTTGAATTGCCTAGCGGGAGGGCCAGAGAGACCCAGTACTTC.

V usage is TRBV9 and J usage is TRBJ1-1; D remains unclear. The CDR3 spans 13 residues. The germline gives CDR1 SGDLS, CDR2 YYNGEE. Trimming stripped 0 bases from V and 4 bases from J, with 7 bases between. The CDR3 sequence is CASSVGAATEAFF. CDR3 DNA: TGTGCCAGCAGCGTAGGAGCCGCCACTGAAGCTTTCTTT.

The V and J genes are TRBV27 and TRBJ2-7, with D tentatively TRBD1 (5 bases). The length of the CDR3 is 13 residues. Germline V gene data show CDR1 as MNHEY and CDR2 as SMNVEV (reference sequence). V was shortened by 3 bases and J by 3 bases, with 9 bases between the two germline ends. In DNA, the CDR3 is TGTGCCAGCAGTTTTCAGGGTCTCTACGAGCAGTACTTC. The encoded protein is CASSFQGLYEQYF.

This clonotype was seen only a few times. V gene TRBV12-3 or TRBV12-4 combines with J gene TRBJ1-5; D uncertain. This CDR3 comprises 14 residues. Trimming removed 3 bases at V and 2 bases at J, with 8 bases between. The CDR3 DNA reads as TGTGCCAGCAGTTTTGGCCAGGGCAATCAGCCCCAGCATTTT. This codes for CASSFGQGNQPQHF.

This clonotype came up many times. The chain recombines TRBV19 with TRBJ1-1; D not certain. CDR3 length: 13 residues. The V gene lost 2 bases and the J gene lost 1 base, with 5 bases spanning the gap. Germline lookup yields CDR1 LNHDA and CDR2 SQIVND (reference sequence). The CDR3 DNA is TGTGCCAGTAGTATATCTGCGAACACTGAAGCTTTCTTT. Its translation is CASSISANTEAFF.

This clonotype was recorded a few times. The chain combines TRBV6-2 or TRBV6-3 with TRBJ2-7, with D hard to call. The CDR3 extends over 14 amino acids. Germline CDR1 is MNHEY and CDR2 is SVGEGT. V dropped 8 bases and J dropped 2 bases, with 16 bases sitting between them. The CDR3 DNA reads as TGTGCCAGCCACGACGGGCTATTAACCTACGAGCAGTACTTC. It specifies CASHDGLLTYEQYF.

For this clonotype: Given a much more abundant clone one base away, this may be a read error. The chain has TRBV7-9 and TRBJ2-7; 13 bases match TRBD2. The CDR3 is 15 residues long. The germline CDR1 and CDR2 sequences are SEHNR and FQNEAQ (reference sequence). The DNA for the CDR3 is TGTGCCAGCAGCTTCCGGACTAGCGGGAGCTACGAGCAGAACTTC. Amino acid sequence: CASSFRTSGSYEQNF.

The chain couples TRBV28 to TRBJ2-4; no definite D call. The CDR3 sequence is 15 residues long. With 5 bases removed from V and 1 base from J, the gap between germline ends came to 12 bases. Germline CDR1 reads MDHEN; CDR2 reads SYDVKM. CDR3 nucleotide sequence: TGTGCCAGCAGTCACCCCCTACTGGCCAAAAACATTCAGTACTTC. Its translation: CASSHPLLAKNIQYF.

About this clonotype itself: A much larger clone sits a single nucleotide away, making a read error possible. This rearrangement joins TRBV5-4 to TRBJ2-1; D unresolved. Germline V gene data show CDR1 as SGHNT and CDR2 as YYREEE (reference sequence). V lost 5 bases, J lost 9 bases, and 12 bases lay in between. The CDR3 is 12 residues long. The CDR3 nucleotides are TGTGCCAGCAGTTCATACGACGGTGAGCAGTTCTTC. It is translated as CASSSYDGEQFF.

This clonotype was detected only a few times. This chain joins TRBV2 and TRBJ2-1, with 9 bases identical to TRBD1. V shed 5 bases, J shed 2 bases, and the junction held 4 bases outside the gene matches. The CDR3 spans 15 residues. Germline-derived CDR1 and CDR2 are SNHLY and FYNNEI. In DNA form, the CDR3 reads TGTGCCAGCAGTAGGGGACAGGGCCCCTACAATGAGCAGTTCTTC. Its protein product is CASSRGQGPYNEQFF.

This sequence joins TRBV13 and TRBJ2-3; no definite D call. V lost 4 bases and J 7 bases, leaving 6 bases between the germline ends. The germline V gene encodes CDR1 PRHDT and CDR2 FYEKMQ (reference sequence). The CDR3 sequence is 11 residues long. The CDR3 reads CASSSGHTQYF. For the CDR3, the DNA is TGTGCCAGCAGCTCCGGGCATACGCAGTATTTT.

For the CDR3, the DNA is TGTGCCAGCAGCTATCGGACTAGCGGGAGCTCAGATACGCAGTATTTT. Encoded protein: CASSYRTSGSSDTQYF. The chain couples TRBV4-2 to TRBJ2-3; 13 bases match TRBD2. The V and J ends lost 5 bases and 4 bases, in that order; junction bases with no gene match: 6. Per the germline V gene, CDR1 is LGHNA and CDR2 is YNFKEQ. The CDR3 is 16 amino acids.

This clonotype was found a few times. The chain has TRBV27 and TRBJ1-5, with D possibly TRBD1 on 5 matching bases. Germline CDR1 and CDR2: MNHEY and SMNVEV (reference sequence). The length of the CDR3 is 13 residues. V was shortened by 3 bases and J by 5 bases, with 8 bases between the two germline ends. The CDR3 DNA follows: TGTGCCAGCAGTTTCGGAGGGGATCAGCCCCAGCATTTT. This codes for CASSFGGDQPQHF.

Concerning this clonotype itself: This may be a read error: a much more frequent sequence differs by one nucleotide. This sequence joins TRBV4-3 and TRBJ2-7; 7 nucleotides align to TRBD1. V gave up 0 bases and J gave up 4 bases; unmatched junction bases: 6. CDR1 is LGHNA, CDR2 YSLEER, per germline. The CDR3 has 15 amino acids. CDR3 nucleotides: TGCGCCAGCAGCCAAGAAAAAGAGACAGGGTACGAGCAGTACTTC. This encodes CASSQEKETGYEQYF.

The J gene is TRBJ2-1, the V gene TRBV29-1; the D is unclear. V was trimmed by 6 bases and J by 6 bases, leaving 9 bases between them. This CDR3 spans 11 amino acids. Germline V gene lookup returns CDR1 SQVTM and CDR2 ANQGSEA. For the CDR3, the DNA is TGCAGCGTGCCGCTAGGCAATGAGCAGTTCTTC. It translates to CSVPLGNEQFF.

The gene calls are TRBV9 and TRBJ2-2; the match to TRBD1 covers 7 bases. V lost 6 bases, J lost 0 bases, and 5 bases stayed unmatched. The germline CDR1 and CDR2 sequences are SGDLS and YYNGEE. The CDR3 has 15 amino acids. CDR3 in amino acids: CASNSGQSNTGELFF. The CDR3 region has the DNA TGTGCCAGCAACTCGGGACAGTCGAACACCGGGGAGCTGTTTTTT.

The chain recombines TRBV10-3 with TRBJ2-3; D remains unclear. This CDR3 contains 10 residues. V dropped 10 bases and J dropped 4 bases, with 6 bases sitting between them. CDR1 ENHRY and CDR2 SYGVKD come from the germline V gene. CDR3: CATYSDTQYF. CDR3 nucleotide sequence: TGTGCCACTTACTCAGATACGCAGTATTTT.

This clonotype was picked up a small number of times. Here the CDR3 DNA reads TGTGCCAGCAGCCAAGCCCTAGTTGCAACTAATGAAAAACTGTTTTTT. Translated, it gives CASSQALVATNEKLFF. The gene calls are TRBV4-2 and TRBJ1-4; D not certain. V was clipped by 1 base and J by 0 bases, with 9 bases between them. Germline CDR1 reads LGHNA; CDR2 reads YNFKEQ. This CDR3 has 16 amino acids.